This TCR beta chain was recovered during a study of blood T cell repertoires in COVID-19. The overall study: From the United States, Italy and Spain came samples of acute and convalescent COVID-19. From T cells, B-cell-depleted T cells, or PBMCs came the material, which was cDNA or gDNA.

The germline V gene encodes CDR1 LGHNA and CDR2 YSLEER. V was clipped by 2 bases and J by 4 bases, with 12 bases between them. The CDR3 is made up of 15 amino acids. As handled by the study authors: Reference gene primer amplification in the assay estimated nucleated cell counts. Repertoires were generated with immunoSEQ multiplex PCR, while TCRdb's copy carries only in-frame clones and drops some. That table supplies the V and J calls and clone size; D and trimming were determined from the DNA. The sample lists 70,000 to 95,000 clones, roughly four fifths occurring once. Material: peripheral blood. The genes are TRBV4-3 and TRBJ1-5; D gene unclear. The sequence was obtained from a human donor in a cohort sampled during active COVID-19. In nucleotides, the CDR3 is TGCGCCAGCAGCCAATCGCGGGTTGGGAATCAGCCCCAGCATTTT. Residues: CASSQSRVGNQPQHF.